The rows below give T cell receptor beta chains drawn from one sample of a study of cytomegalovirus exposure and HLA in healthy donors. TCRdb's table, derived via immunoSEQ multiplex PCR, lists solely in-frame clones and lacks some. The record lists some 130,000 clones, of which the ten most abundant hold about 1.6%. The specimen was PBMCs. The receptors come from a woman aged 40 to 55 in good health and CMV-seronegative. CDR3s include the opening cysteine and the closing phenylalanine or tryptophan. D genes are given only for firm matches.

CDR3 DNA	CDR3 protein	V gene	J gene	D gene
TGTGCCATCAAGGTCAGGGAATCCACAGATACGCAGTATTTT	CAIKVRESTDTQYF	TRBV10-3	TRBJ2-3	-
TGTGCCAGCAGCCAGGTCCAGGGGGCTCCGGGGGATACGCAGTATTTT	CASSQVQGAPGDTQYF	TRBV4-2	TRBJ2-3	TRBD1
TGTGCCAGCAGCTACGGGACAGGGGGCTTACCCCTCCACTTT	CASSYGTGGLPLHF	TRBV7-9	TRBJ1-6	TRBD1
TGTGCCAGCAGCCCCTCTGGGATACAGGGGGATGATCAGCCCCAGCATTTT	CASSPSGIQGDDQPQHF	TRBV7-4	TRBJ1-5	TRBD1
TGCGCCAGCAGGGTTCCGGAGGCGGAGACCCAGTACTTC	CASRVPEAETQYF	TRBV5-1	TRBJ2-5	-
TGTGCCAGCAGCGCGGGGCCAACCGGGGGAGGCTACACCTTC	CASSAGPTGGGYTF	TRBV7-2	TRBJ1-2	-
TGTGCCAGCAGCTTGCGACAGGGGGGCCAGCCCCAGCATTTT	CASSLRQGGQPQHF	TRBV5-8	TRBJ1-5	TRBD1
TGTGCCAGCTCATCGACTTCCTCCTACGAGCAGTACTTC	CASSSTSSYEQYF	TRBV18	TRBJ2-7	-
TGTGCTAGCAGCTTGACAGGGCGAGACACCATATATTTT	CASSLTGRDTIYF	TRBV7-7	TRBJ1-3	TRBD1
TGTGCCAGCACCCCAGGGGGAGGCAATCAGCCCCAGCATTTT	CASTPGGGNQPQHF	TRBV28	TRBJ1-5	TRBD1
TGTGCCAGCTTCCAGGTACCTAACTATGGCTACACCTTC	CASFQVPNYGYTF	TRBV28	TRBJ1-2	-
TGCGCCAGCAGCTTGACAGGGTCTGGAAACACCATATATTTT	CASSLTGSGNTIYF	TRBV5-1	TRBJ1-3	-
TGTGCCAGCAGTGACCCGGGACAGGGCTACGAGCAGTACTTC	CASSDPGQGYEQYF	TRBV6-1	TRBJ2-7	TRBD1
TGTGCCAGCAGCTTAGTAGAGGGAGGTTCACCCCTCCACTTT	CASSLVEGGSPLHF	TRBV7-9	TRBJ1-6	-
TGTGCCAGCAGTACAATACGATATGGCTACACCTTC	CASSTIRYGYTF	TRBV28	TRBJ1-2	-
TGTGCCAGCAGAGAGACAGGACGGTATTATAATTCACCCCTCCACTTT	CASRETGRYYNSPLHF	TRBV2	TRBJ1-6	-
TGTGCCAGCAGCTTCGACTCGGAAAAACTGTTTTTT	CASSFDSEKLFF	TRBV7-9	TRBJ1-4	-
TGTGCCAGCAGTGAATGGCTGCTTCGAAGTGAGACCCAGTACTTC	CASSEWLLRSETQYF	TRBV6-1	TRBJ2-5	-
TGTGCCATCAGACAGACAGGGGTGGGGAACACTGAAGCTTTCTTT	CAIRQTGVGNTEAFF	TRBV10-3	TRBJ1-1	TRBD1
TGTGCCAGCAGTGATTCAGGGGGCTTCTCCGGCTACACCTTC	CASSDSGGFSGYTF	TRBV6-4	TRBJ1-2	TRBD1
TGTGCCAGCAGTGCGGGACTTTACAATGAGCAGTTCTTC	CASSAGLYNEQFF	TRBV6-1	TRBJ2-1	-
TGTGCCAGCAGTGAATCTCTGGTTGGGGGGACTGAAGCTTTCTTT	CASSESLVGGTEAFF	TRBV25-1	TRBJ1-1	-
TGTGCCAGCGGACATTTTGAAGCTTTCTTT	CASGHFEAFF	TRBV25-1	TRBJ1-1	-
TGTGCCAGCAGCCAAGATCCCACCCTACTTCTCGGGGAAAAACTGTTTTTT	CASSQDPTLLLGEKLFF	TRBV4-2	TRBJ1-4	-
TGCACCAGCAGCCATGACCGCCACCAGGTAATACAGCCCCAGCATTTT	CTSSHDRHQVIQPQHF	TRBV1	TRBJ1-5	-
TGTGCCAGCGGATCGGGACAGATGTCCTATGGCTACACCTTC	CASGSGQMSYGYTF	TRBV6-1	TRBJ1-2	TRBD1
TGTGCCAGCAGCATTGTTCAGGGGGCCACTGAAGCTTTCTTT	CASSIVQGATEAFF	TRBV7-9	TRBJ1-1	TRBD1
TGTGCCAGTAGTCCCGGGACAAATGGAAACACCATATATTTT	CASSPGTNGNTIYF	TRBV19	TRBJ1-3	-
TGTGCCAGCAGCTTAGGACTTCGGGGGGAGCAGTACTTC	CASSLGLRGEQYF	TRBV7-2	TRBJ2-7	-
TGTGCCAGCAGCAAGACAGGGGTTAACTATGGCTACACCTTC	CASSKTGVNYGYTF	TRBV7-9	TRBJ1-2	TRBD1
TGCAGCGTTGACGGCGGGGGGGCGGGTGAGACCCAGTACTTC	CSVDGGGAGETQYF	TRBV29-1	TRBJ2-5	TRBD2
TGTGCCATCAGTGAACAGGGAGACTATGGCTACACCTTC	CAISEQGDYGYTF	TRBV10-3	TRBJ1-2	-
TGTACCAGCAGCGTAACTACGACAGGGACAGGCTACACCTTC	CTSSVTTTGTGYTF	TRBV5-5	TRBJ1-2	TRBD1
TGTGCCAGCAGCCGGGACACCCTCAATAATTCACCCCTCCACTTT	CASSRDTLNNSPLHF	TRBV7-2	TRBJ1-6	-
TGTGCCAGCAGCCCTCTCCCCTACACAGATACGCAGTATTTT	CASSPLPYTDTQYF	TRBV7-2	TRBJ2-3	-
TGTGCCAGCAGTGCTCAGGGGTCCTACGAGCAGTACTTC	CASSAQGSYEQYF	TRBV7-9	TRBJ2-7	-
TGTGCCACTAGCCGACAGGGGTCCGCGCAGGTATATGGCTACACCTTC	CATSRQGSAQVYGYTF	TRBV19	TRBJ1-2	TRBD1
TGTGCCAGCAGCCTGGGGGCCACAGTCCCCGGCGGGCAGCCCCAGCATTTT	CASSLGATVPGGQPQHF	TRBV28	TRBJ1-5	-
TGTGCCAGCAGCCTTAACAGGAGAAGCGGCAATCAGCCCCAGCATTTT	CASSLNRRSGNQPQHF	TRBV11-2	TRBJ1-5	-
TGTGCCAGCAGGCATACCGGGACAGTATTCCATGGCTACACCTTC	CASRHTGTVFHGYTF	TRBV6-5	TRBJ1-2	TRBD1
TGTGCCAGCTCCCCCATCCTCTCGTCGTGGGGAGACACCGGGGAGCTGTTTTTT	CASSPILSSWGDTGELFF	TRBV18	TRBJ2-2	-
TGTACTCTAAGAACCACTAATGAAAAACTGTTTTTT	CTLRTTNEKLFF	TRBV11-3	TRBJ1-4	-
TGTGCCAGCAGTTCCGGACAGGGAGCCTATGGCTACACCTTC	CASSSGQGAYGYTF	TRBV28	TRBJ1-2	TRBD1
TGTGCCAGCAGCCCGAGGATTGGACAGACCCCTGAAGCTTTCTTT	CASSPRIGQTPEAFF	TRBV7-2	TRBJ1-1	-
TGTGCCAGCGGAACAGGGAGTCAGCCCCAGCATTTT	CASGTGSQPQHF	TRBV28	TRBJ1-5	-
TGTGCCAGCACGGTAGGCAGGGATACGCAGTATTTT	CASTVGRDTQYF	TRBV28	TRBJ2-3	-
TGTGCCAGCAGTGAAGTGGGGCAGGGTCCTCTGGTTTTCTTT	CASSEVGQGPLVFF	TRBV2	TRBJ1-1	-
TGTGCCAGCAGCTTAGCGGCAGGGCCTAATGAAAAACTGTTTTTT	CASSLAAGPNEKLFF	TRBV7-9	TRBJ1-4	-
TGTGCCAGCAGCACCGCCGGGAGCTCTGGAAACACCATATATTTT	CASSTAGSSGNTIYF	TRBV11-2	TRBJ1-3	-
TGCGCCAGCAGCTTGGGACAGGTAGGGGGTTCACCCCTCCACTTT	CASSLGQVGGSPLHF	TRBV5-1	TRBJ1-6	-
TGCGCCAGCAGCTCGGGAGGCAATCAGCCCCAGCATTTT	CASSSGGNQPQHF	TRBV5-1	TRBJ1-5	-
TGTGCCAGTATCGACACTGAAGCTTTCTTT	CASIDTEAFF	TRBV19	TRBJ1-1	-
TGCAGCGTTGGACAGGGGAGTTATGGCTACACCTTC	CSVGQGSYGYTF	TRBV29-1	TRBJ1-2	TRBD1
TGTGCCAGCAGCCAACTAGGAACGAACACCGGGGAGCTGTTTTTT	CASSQLGTNTGELFF	TRBV13	TRBJ2-2	-
TGTGCCAGCAGTGCTTGGGCCAATCAGCCCCAGCATTTT	CASSAWANQPQHF	TRBV6-1	TRBJ1-5	-
TGTGCCAGCAGCTCCTCACCATGGGGGGGGCGGGGCACAGATACGCAGTATTTT	CASSSSPWGGRGTDTQYF	TRBV7-3	TRBJ2-3	-